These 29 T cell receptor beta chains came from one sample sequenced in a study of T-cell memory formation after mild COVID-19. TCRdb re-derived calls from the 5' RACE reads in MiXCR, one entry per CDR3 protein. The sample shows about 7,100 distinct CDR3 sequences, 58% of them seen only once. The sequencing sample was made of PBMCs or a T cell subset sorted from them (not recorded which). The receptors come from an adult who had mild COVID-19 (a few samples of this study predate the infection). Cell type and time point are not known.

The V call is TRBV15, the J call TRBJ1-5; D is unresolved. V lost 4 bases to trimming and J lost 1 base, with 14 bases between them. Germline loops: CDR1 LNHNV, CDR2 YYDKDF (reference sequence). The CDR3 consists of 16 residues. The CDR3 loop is CATSNGEEWSNQPQHF. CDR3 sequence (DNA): TGTGCCACCAGCAATGGGGAAGAGTGGAGCAATCAGCCCCAGCATTTT.

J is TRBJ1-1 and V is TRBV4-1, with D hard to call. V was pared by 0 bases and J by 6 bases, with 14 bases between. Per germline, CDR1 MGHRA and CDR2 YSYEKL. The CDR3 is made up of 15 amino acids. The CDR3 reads CASSQDDVGGAEAFF. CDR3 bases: TGCGCCAGCAGCCAAGATGATGTGGGAGGCGCTGAAGCTTTCTTT.

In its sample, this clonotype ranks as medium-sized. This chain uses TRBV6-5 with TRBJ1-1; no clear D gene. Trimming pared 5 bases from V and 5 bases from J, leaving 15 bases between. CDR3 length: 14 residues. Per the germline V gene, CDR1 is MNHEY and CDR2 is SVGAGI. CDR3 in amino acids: CASSIQVGGTEAFF. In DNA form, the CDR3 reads TGTGCCAGCAGTATTCAGGTGGGAGGAACTGAAGCTTTCTTT.

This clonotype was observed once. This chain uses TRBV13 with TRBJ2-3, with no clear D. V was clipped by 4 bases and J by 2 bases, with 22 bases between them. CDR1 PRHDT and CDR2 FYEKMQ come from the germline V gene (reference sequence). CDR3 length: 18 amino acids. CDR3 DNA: TGTGCCAGCAGCTCTCCCGCGGATGTAGTCGCCAACACAGATACGCAGTATTTT. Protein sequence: CASSSPADVVANTDTQYF.

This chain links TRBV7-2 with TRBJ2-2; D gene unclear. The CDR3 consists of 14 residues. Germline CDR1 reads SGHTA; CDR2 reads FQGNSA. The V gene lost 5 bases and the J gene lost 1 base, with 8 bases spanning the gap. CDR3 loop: CASSRMMNTGELFF. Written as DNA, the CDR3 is TGTGCCAGCAGCCGAATGATGAACACCGGGGAGCTGTTTTTT.

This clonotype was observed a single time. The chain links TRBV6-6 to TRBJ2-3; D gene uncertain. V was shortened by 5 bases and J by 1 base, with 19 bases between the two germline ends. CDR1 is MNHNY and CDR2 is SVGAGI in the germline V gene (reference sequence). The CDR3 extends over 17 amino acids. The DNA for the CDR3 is TGTGCCAGCAGTGAAGGCCTCAACCAGGACGGCACAGATACGCAGTATTTT. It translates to CASSEGLNQDGTDTQYF.

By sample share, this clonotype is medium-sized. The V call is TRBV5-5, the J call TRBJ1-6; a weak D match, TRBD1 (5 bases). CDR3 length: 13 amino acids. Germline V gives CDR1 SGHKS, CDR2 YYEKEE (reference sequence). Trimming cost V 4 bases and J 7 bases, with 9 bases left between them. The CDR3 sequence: CASSRGRNSPLHF. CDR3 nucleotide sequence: TGTGCCAGCAGCAGGGGCAGGAATTCACCCCTCCACTTT.

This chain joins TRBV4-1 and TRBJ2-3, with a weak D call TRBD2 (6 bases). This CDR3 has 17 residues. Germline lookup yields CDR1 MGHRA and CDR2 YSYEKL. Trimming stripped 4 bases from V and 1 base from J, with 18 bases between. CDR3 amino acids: CASSLPFIAEGTDTQYF. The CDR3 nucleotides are TGCGCCAGCAGCCTCCCGTTTATAGCGGAAGGCACAGATACGCAGTATTTT.

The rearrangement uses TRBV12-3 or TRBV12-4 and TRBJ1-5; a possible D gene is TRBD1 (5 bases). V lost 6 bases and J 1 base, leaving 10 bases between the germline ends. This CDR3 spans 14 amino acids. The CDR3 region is CASSWGFSNQPQHF. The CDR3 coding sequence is TGTGCCAGCAGCTGGGGGTTCAGCAATCAGCCCCAGCATTTT.

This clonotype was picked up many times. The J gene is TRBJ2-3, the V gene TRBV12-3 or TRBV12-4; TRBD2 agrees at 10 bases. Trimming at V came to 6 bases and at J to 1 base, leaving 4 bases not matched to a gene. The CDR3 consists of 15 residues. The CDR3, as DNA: TGTGCCAGCAGCCCTAGCGGGGGCCGCACAGATACGCAGTATTTT. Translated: CASSPSGGRTDTQYF.

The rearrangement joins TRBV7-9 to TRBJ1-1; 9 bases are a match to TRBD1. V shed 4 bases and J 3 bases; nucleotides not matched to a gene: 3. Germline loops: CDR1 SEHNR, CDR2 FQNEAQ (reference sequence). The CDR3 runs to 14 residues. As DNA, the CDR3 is TGTGCCAGCAGCTCAGGACAGGGGCACACTGAAGCTTTCTTT. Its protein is CASSSGQGHTEAFF.

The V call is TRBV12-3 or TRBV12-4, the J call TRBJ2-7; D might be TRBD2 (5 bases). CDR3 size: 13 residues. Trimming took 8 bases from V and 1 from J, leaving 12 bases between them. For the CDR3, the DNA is TGTGCCAGCTCAAGGACTGAGTCCTACGAGCAGTACTTC. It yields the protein CASSRTESYEQYF.

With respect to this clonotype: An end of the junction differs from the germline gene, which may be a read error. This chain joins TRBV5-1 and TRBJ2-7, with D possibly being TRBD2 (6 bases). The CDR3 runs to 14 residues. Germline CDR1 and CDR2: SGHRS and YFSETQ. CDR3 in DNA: TGCGCCAGCAGCCCGGACGCTGTGGGGAGGAAGTTTCGCTTC. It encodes CASSPDAVGRKFRF.

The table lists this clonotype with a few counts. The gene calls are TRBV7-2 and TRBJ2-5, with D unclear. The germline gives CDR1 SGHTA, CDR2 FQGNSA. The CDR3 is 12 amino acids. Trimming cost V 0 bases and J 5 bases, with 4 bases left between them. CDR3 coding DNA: TGTGCCAGCAGCTTAGCGCCGGAGACCCAGTACTTC. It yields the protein CASSLAPETQYF.

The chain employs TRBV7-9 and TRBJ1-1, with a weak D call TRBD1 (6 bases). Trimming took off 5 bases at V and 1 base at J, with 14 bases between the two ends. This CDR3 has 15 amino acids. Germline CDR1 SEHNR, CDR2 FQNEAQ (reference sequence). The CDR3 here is CASSPRGGTNTEAFF. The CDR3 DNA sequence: TGTGCCAGCAGCCCGCGGGGGGGCACGAACACTGAAGCTTTCTTT.

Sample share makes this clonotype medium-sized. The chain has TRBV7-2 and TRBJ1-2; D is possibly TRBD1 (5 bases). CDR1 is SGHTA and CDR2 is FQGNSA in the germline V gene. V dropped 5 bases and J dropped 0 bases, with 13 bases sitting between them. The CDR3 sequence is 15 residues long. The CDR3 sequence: CASSPEGYPNYGYTF. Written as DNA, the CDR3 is TGTGCCAGCAGCCCCGAGGGGTATCCTAACTATGGCTACACCTTC.

In nucleotides, the CDR3 is TGTGCCAGCAGCTCCGGGGGCGGGCGGCGAGGAGAGACCCAGTACTTC. This sequence encodes CASSSGGGRRGETQYF. The chain joins TRBV7-2 to TRBJ2-5; either TRBD1 or TRBD2 may fit D (6 bases each). Germline-derived CDR1 and CDR2 are SGHTA and FQGNSA. Trimming took off 4 bases at V and 4 bases at J, with 19 bases between the two ends. This CDR3 spans 16 amino acids. The entire variable domain, with the rest obtained from reference TRBV7-2 and TRBJ2-5, is as follows: GAGVSQSPSNKVTEKGKDVELRCDPISGHTALYWYRQSLGQGLEFLIYFQGNSAPDKSGLPSDRFSAERTGGSVSTLTIQRTQQEDSAVYLCASSSGGGRRGETQYFGPGTRLLVL.

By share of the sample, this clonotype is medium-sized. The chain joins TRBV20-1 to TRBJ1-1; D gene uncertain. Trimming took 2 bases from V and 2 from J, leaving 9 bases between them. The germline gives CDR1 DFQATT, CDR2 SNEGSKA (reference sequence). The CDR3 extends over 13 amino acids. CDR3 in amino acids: CSARQDLNTEAFF. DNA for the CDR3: TGCAGTGCTAGACAGGACTTAAACACTGAAGCTTTCTTT.

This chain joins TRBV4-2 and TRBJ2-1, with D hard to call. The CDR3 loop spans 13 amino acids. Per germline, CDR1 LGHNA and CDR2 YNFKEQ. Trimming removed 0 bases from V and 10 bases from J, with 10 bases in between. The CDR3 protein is CASSQERRAEQFF. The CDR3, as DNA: TGTGCCAGCAGCCAAGAGCGCCGCGCAGAGCAGTTCTTC.

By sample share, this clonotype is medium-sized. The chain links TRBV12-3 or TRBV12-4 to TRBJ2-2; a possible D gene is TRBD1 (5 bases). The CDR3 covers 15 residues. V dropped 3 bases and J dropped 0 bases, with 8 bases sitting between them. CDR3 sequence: CASSFRTPNTGELFF. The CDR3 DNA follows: TGTGCCAGCAGTTTCCGGACACCGAACACCGGGGAGCTGTTTTTT.

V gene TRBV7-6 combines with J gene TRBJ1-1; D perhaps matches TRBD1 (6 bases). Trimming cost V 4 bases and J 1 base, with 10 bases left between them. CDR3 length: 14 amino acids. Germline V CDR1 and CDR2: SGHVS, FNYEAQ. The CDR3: CASSSFRGNTEAFF. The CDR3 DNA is TGTGCCAGCAGCTCGTTCAGGGGGAACACTGAAGCTTTCTTT.

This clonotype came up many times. DNA of the CDR3: TGTGCCAGCTCACCACTCGTGGAACACTATGGCTACACCTTC. This encodes CASSPLVEHYGYTF. J is TRBJ1-2 and V is TRBV18; D call uncertain. In germline, CDR1 is KGHSH, CDR2 LQKENI. V lost 1 base, J lost 3 bases, and 9 bases lay in between. The CDR3 loop spans 14 amino acids. The full variable domain, rest sourced from reference TRBV18 and TRBJ1-2, is NAGVMQNPRHLVRRRGQEARLRCSPMKGHSHVYWYRQLPEEGLKFMVYLQKENIIDESGMPKERFSAEFPKEGPSILRIQQVVRGDSAAYFCASSPLVEHYGYTFGSGTRLTVV.

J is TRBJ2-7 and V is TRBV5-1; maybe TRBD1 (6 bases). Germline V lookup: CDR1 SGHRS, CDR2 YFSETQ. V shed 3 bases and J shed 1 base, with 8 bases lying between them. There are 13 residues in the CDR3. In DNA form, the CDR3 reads TGCGCCAGCAGCTCTGGACAGTCCTACGAGCAGTACTTC. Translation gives CASSSGQSYEQYF.

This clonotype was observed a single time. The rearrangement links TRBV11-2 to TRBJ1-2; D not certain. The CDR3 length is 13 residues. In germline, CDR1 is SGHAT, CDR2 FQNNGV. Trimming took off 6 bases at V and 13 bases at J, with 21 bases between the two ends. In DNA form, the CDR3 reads TGTGCCAGCAGTGTTTCAGTAGAACGCGAGGTCACCTTC. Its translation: CASSVSVEREVTF.

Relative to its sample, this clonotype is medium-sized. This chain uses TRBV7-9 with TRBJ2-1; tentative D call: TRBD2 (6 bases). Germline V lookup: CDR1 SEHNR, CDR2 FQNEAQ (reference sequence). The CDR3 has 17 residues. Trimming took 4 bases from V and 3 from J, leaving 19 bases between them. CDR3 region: CASSSALRTGDYNEQFF. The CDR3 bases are TGTGCCAGCAGCTCCGCCTTGCGGACGGGGGACTACAATGAGCAGTTCTTC.

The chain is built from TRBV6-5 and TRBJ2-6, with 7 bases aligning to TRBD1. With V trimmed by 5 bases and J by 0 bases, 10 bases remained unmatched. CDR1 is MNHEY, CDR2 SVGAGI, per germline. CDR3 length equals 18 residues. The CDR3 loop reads CASSNPGTASSGANVLTF. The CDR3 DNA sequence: TGTGCCAGCAGTAACCCCGGGACAGCCAGCTCTGGGGCCAACGTCCTGACTTTC.

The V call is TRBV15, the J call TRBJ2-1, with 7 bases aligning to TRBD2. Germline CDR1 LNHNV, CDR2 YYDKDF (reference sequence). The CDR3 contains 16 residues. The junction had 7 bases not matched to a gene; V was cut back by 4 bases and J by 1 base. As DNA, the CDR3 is TGTGCCACCAGCATCGGCCGGGGGGTTTCCTACAATGAGCAGTTCTTC. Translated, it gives CATSIGRGVSYNEQFF.

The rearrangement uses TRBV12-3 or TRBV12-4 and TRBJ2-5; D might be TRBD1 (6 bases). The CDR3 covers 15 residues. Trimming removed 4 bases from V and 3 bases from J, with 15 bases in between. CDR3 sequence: CASSSQQGIKETQYF. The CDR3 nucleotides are TGTGCCAGCAGTTCCCAACAGGGAATCAAAGAGACCCAGTACTTC.

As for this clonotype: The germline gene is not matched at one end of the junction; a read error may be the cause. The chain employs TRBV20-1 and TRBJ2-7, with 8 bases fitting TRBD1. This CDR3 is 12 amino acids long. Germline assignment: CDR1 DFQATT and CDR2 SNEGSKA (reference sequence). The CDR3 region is CSARERRTGITF. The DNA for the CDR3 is TGCAGTGCTAGAGAGCGCCGGACAGGGATCACGTTC.